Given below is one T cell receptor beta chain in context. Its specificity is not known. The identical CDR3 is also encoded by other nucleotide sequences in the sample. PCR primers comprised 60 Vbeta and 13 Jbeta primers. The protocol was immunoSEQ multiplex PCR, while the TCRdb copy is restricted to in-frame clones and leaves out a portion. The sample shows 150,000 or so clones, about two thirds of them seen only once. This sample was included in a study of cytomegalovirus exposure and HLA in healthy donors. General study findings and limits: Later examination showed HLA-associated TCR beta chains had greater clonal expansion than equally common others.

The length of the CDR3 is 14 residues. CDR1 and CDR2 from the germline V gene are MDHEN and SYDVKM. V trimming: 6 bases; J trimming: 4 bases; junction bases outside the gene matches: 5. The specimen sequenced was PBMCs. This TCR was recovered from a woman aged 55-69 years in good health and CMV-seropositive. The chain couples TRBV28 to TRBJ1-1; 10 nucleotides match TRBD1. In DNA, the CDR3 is TGTGCCAGCAGCGAGAGGACAGGGGGCACTGAAGCTTTCTTT. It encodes CASSERTGGTEAFF.